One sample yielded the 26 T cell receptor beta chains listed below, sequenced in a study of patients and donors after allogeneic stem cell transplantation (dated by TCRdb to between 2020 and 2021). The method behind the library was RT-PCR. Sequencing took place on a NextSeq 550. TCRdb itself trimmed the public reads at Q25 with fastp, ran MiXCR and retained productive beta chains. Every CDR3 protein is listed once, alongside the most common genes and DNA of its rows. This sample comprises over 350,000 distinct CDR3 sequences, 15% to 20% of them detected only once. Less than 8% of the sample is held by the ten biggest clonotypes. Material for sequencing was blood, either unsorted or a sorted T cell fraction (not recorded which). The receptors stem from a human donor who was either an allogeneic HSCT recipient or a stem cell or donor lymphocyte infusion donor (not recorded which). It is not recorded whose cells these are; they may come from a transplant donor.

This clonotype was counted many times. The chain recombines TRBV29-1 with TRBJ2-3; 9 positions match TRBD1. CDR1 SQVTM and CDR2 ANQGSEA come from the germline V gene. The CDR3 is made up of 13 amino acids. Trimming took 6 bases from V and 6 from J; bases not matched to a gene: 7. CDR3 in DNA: TGCAGCGTCGCCACAGGGGGCGTCGATACGCAGTATTTT. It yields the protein CSVATGGVDTQYF.

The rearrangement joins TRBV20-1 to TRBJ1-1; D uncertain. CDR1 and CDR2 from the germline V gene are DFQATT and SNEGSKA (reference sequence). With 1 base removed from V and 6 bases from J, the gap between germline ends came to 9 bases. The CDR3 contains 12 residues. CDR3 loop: CSARGVRSEAFF. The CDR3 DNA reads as TGCAGTGCTAGAGGGGTCAGATCTGAAGCTTTCTTT.

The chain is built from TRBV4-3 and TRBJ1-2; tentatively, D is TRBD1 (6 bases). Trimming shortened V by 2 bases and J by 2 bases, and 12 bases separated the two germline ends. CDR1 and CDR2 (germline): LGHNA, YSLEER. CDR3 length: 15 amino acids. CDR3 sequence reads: CASSQFRGPNYGYTF. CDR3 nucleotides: TGCGCCAGCAGCCAATTCAGGGGCCCCAACTATGGCTACACCTTC.

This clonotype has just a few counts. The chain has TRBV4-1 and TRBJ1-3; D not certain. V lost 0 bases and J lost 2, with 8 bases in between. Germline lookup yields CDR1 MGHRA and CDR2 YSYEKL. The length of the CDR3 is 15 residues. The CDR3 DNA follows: TGCGCCAGCAGCCAAGATGGGAGCGCTGGAAACACCATATATTTT. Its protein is CASSQDGSAGNTIYF.

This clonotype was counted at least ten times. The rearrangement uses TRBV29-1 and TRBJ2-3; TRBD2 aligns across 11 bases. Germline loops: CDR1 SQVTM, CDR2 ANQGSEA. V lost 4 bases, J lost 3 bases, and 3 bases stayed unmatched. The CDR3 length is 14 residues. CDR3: CSVVVAGGTDTQYF. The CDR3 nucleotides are TGCAGCGTTGTTGTAGCGGGAGGGACAGATACGCAGTATTTT.

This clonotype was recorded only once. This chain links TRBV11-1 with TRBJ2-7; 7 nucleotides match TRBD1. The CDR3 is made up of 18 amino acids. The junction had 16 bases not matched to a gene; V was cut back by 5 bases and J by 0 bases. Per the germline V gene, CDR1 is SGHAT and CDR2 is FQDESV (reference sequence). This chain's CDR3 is CASSPPPTGPIHSYEQYF. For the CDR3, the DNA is TGTGCCAGCAGCCCCCCCCCGACAGGGCCCATCCACTCCTACGAGCAGTACTTC. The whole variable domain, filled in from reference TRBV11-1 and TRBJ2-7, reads EAEVAQSPRYKITEKSQAVAFWCDPISGHATLYWYRQILGQGPELLVQFQDESVVDDSQLPKDRFSAERLKGVDSTLKIQPAELGDSAMYLCASSPPPTGPIHSYEQYFGPGTRLTVT.

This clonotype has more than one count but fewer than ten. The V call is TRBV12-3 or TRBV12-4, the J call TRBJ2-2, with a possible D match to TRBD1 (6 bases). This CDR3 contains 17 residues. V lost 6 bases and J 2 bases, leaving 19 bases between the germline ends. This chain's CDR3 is CASREELTGKNTGELFF. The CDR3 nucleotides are TGTGCCAGCAGAGAGGAACTAACAGGGAAAAACACCGGGGAGCTGTTTTTT.

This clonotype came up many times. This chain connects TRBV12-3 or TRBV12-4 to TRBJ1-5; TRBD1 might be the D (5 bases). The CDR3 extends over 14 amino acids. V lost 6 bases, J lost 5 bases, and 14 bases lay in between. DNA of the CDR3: TGTGCCAGCAGCCCCCGGGGGGAATATCAGCCCCAGCATTTT. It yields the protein CASSPRGEYQPQHF.

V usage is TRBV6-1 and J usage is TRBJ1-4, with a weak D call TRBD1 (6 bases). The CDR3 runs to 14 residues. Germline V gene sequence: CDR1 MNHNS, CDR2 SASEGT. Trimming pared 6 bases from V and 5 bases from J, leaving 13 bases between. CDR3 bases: TGTGCCAGCAGCACAGGGCGGAGCAATGAAAAACTGTTTTTT. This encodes CASSTGRSNEKLFF.

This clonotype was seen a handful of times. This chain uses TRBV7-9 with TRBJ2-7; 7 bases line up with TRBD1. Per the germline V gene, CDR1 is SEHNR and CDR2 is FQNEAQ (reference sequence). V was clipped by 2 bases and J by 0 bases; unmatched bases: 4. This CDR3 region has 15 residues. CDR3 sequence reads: CASSLTTGYSYEQYF. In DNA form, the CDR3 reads TGTGCCAGCAGCTTAACGACAGGGTACTCCTACGAGCAGTACTTC.

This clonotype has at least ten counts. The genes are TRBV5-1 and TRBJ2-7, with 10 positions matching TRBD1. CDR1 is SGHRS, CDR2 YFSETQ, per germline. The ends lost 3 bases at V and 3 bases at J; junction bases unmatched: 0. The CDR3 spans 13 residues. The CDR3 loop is CASSWTGGYEQYF. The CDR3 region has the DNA TGCGCCAGCAGCTGGACAGGGGGCTACGAGCAGTACTTC.

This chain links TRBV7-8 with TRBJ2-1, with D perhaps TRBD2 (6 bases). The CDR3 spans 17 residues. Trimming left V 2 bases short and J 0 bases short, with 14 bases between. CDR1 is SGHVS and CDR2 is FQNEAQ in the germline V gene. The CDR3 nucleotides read TGTGCCAGCAGCTTATTACCGGGACTTAGCTCCTACAATGAGCAGTTCTTC. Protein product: CASSLLPGLSSYNEQFF.

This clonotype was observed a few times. CDR3 in amino acids: CASSVGSGMNTEAFF. The CDR3 coding sequence is TGTGCCAGCAGTGTCGGGTCAGGCATGAACACTGAAGCTTTCTTT. The gene calls are TRBV28 and TRBJ1-1; D gene ambiguous. V dropped 5 bases and J dropped 0 bases, with 13 bases sitting between them. This CDR3 has 15 residues. CDR1 and CDR2 from the germline V gene are MDHEN and SYDVKM.

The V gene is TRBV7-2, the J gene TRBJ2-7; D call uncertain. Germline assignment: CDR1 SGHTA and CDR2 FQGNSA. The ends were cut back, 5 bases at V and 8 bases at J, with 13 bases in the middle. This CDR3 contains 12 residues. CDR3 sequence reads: CASSPPFNKQYF. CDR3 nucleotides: TGTGCCAGCAGCCCCCCTTTTAATAAGCAGTACTTC.

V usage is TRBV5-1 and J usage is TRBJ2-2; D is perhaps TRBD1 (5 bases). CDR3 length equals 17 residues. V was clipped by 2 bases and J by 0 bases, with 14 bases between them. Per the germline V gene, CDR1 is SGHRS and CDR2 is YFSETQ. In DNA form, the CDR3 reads TGCGCCAGCAGCTTAAGACAGATCCTCACGAACACCGGGGAGCTGTTTTTT. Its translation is CASSLRQILTNTGELFF.

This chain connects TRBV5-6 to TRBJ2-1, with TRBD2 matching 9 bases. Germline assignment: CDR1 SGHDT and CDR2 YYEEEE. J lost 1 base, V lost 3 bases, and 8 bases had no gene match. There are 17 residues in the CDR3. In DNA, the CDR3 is TGTGCCAGCAGCTCACCGGGACTAGCTGTGTCCTACAATGAGCAGTTCTTC. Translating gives CASSSPGLAVSYNEQFF.

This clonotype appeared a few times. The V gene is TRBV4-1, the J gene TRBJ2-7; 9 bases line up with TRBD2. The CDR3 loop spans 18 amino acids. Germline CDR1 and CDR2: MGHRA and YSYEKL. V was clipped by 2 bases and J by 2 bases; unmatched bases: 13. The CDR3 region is CASSQPRGSGRNPYEQYF. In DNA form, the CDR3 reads TGCGCCAGCAGCCAACCCCGTGGTAGCGGGAGAAACCCCTACGAGCAGTACTTC.

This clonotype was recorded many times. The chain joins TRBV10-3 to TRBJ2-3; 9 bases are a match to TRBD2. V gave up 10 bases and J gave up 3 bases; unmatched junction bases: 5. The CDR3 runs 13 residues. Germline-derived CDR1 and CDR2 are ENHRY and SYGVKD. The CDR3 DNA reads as TGTGCCACCAAGACTAGCGGAACAGATACGCAGTATTTT. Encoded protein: CATKTSGTDTQYF.

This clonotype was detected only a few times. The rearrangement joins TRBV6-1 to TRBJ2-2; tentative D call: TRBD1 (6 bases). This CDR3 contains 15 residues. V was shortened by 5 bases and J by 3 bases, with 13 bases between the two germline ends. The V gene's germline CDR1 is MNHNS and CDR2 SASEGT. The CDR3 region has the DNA TGTGCCAGCAGTAAACAGGGAGCGGACACCGGGGAGCTGTTTTTT. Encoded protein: CASSKQGADTGELFF.

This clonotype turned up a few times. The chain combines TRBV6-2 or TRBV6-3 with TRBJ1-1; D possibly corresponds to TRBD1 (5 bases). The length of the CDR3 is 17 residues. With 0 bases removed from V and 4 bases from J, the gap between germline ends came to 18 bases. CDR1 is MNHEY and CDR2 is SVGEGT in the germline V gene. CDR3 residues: CASSYSRWVGGLTEAFF. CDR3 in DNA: TGTGCCAGCAGTTACTCGAGATGGGTTGGGGGACTCACTGAAGCTTTCTTT.

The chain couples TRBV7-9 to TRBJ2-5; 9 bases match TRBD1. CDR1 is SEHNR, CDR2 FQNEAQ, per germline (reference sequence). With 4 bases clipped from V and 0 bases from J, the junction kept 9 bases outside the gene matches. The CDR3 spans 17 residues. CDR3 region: CASSYRPGTGYQETQYF. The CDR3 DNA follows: TGTGCCAGCAGCTACAGACCCGGGACAGGGTACCAAGAGACCCAGTACTTC. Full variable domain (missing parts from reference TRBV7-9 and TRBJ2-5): DTGVSQNPRHKITKRGQNVTFRCDPISEHNRLYWYRQTLGQGPEFLTYFQNEAQLEKSRLLSDRFSAERPKGSFSTLEIQRTEQGDSAMYLCASSYRPGTGYQETQYFGPGTRLLVL.

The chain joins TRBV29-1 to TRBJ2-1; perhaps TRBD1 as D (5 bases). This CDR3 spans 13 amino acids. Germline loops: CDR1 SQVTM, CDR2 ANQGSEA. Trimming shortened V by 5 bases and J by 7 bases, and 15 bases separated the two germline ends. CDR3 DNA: TGCAGCGTTCGACAGTCCCTAGGAAATGAGCAGTTCTTC. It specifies CSVRQSLGNEQFF.

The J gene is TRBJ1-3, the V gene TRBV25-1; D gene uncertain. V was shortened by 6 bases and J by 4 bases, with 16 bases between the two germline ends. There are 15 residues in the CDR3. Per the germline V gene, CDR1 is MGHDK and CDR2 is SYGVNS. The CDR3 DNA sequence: TGTGCCAGCAGGCTCACAGCGGGATTCGGAAACACCATATATTTT. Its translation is CASRLTAGFGNTIYF.

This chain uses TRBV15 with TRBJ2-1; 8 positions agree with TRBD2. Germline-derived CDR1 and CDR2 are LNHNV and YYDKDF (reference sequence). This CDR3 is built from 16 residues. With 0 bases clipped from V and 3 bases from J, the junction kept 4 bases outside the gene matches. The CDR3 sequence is CATSRERGGNYNEQFF. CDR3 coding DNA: TGTGCCACCAGCAGAGAACGGGGGGGAAACTACAATGAGCAGTTCTTC.

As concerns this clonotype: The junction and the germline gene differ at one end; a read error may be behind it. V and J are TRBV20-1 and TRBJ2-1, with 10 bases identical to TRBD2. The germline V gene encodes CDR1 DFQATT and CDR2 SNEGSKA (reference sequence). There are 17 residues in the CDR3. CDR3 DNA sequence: TGCAGTGCTAGAGCGACCCTAGCGGGGGCTTCTGACAATGAGCGGTTCTTC. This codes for CSARATLAGASDNERFF.

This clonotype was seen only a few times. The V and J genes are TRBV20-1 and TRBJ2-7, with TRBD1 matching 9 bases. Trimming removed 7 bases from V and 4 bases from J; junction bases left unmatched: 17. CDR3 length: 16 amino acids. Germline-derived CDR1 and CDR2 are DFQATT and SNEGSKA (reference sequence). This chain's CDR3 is CSVAPHLYRGPYEQYF. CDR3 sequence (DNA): TGCAGTGTAGCCCCGCACCTTTACAGGGGGCCGTACGAGCAGTACTTC.